These T cell receptor beta chains were read from a single sample in a study of blood T cell repertoires in COVID-19. Only in-frame clones appear in the TCRdb table, and some are missing; sequencing was by immunoSEQ multiplex PCR. The sample lists around 300,000 clones, roughly 87% occurring once. The sequencing input was peripheral blood. These TCRs come from a man between 18 and 35 years old with active or convalescent COVID-19. CDR3s include the opening cysteine and the closing phenylalanine or tryptophan. D genes are given only for firm matches. Size is stated for part of the rows, as once, few or many counts, or as a class when the clone is expanded.

V: TRBV18; J: TRBJ2-2; D: .; size: .; CDR3: CASSPQDTGELFF; DNA: TGTGCCAGCTCACCTCAGGACACCGGGGAGCTGTTTTTT
V: TRBV13; J: TRBJ1-2; D: .; size: .; CDR3: CASSLGPNRDPPNYGYTF; DNA: TGTGCCAGCAGCTTAGGCCCAAACAGGGACCCCCCCAACTATGGCTACACCTTC
V: TRBV11-3; J: TRBJ1-1; D: .; size: .; CDR3: CASSPPRQGWFTEAFF; DNA: TGTGCCAGCAGCCCCCCCCGGCAGGGGTGGTTCACTGAAGCTTTCTTT
V: TRBV10-2; J: TRBJ2-3; D: TRBD2; size: .; CDR3: CASSAGEGTDTQYF; DNA: TGCGCCAGCAGTGCGGGGGAGGGGACAGATACGCAGTATTTT
V: TRBV20-1; J: TRBJ2-7; D: .; size: .; CDR3: CSASQLRGYEQYF; DNA: TGCAGTGCTAGTCAGTTACGGGGATACGAGCAGTACTTC
V: TRBV7-6; J: TRBJ1-1; D: .; size: .; CDR3: CASSLAESLTEAFF; DNA: TGTGCCAGCAGCTTAGCGGAGAGTCTCACTGAAGCTTTCTTT
V: TRBV6-2/TRBV6-3; J: TRBJ2-7; D: .; size: medium-sized; CDR3: CASSYGTNSYEQYF; DNA: TGTGCCAGCAGTTACGGGACAAACTCCTACGAGCAGTACTTC
V: TRBV18; J: TRBJ1-6; D: TRBD1; size: .; CDR3: CASSPAGTGQGSPLHF; DNA: TGTGCCAGCTCACCAGCCGGGACAGGGCAAGGGTCACCCCTCCACTTT
V: TRBV12-3/TRBV12-4; J: TRBJ2-2; D: .; size: .; CDR3: CASPEGLTGELFF; DNA: TGTGCCAGCCCGGAGGGTCTTACCGGGGAGCTGTTTTTT
V: TRBV5-5; J: TRBJ1-6; D: .; size: .; CDR3: CASSLDPGFAYNSPLHF; DNA: TGTGCCAGCAGCTTGGACCCAGGGTTTGCGTATAATTCACCCCTCCACTTT
V: TRBV24-1; J: TRBJ2-2; D: TRBD1; size: .; CDR3: CATSDLGSTGANTGELFF; DNA: TGTGCCACCAGTGATTTGGGGTCAACAGGGGCGAACACCGGGGAGCTGTTTTTT
V: TRBV19; J: TRBJ1-5; D: .; size: .; CDR3: CATTAGAFGPLNQPQHF; DNA: TGTGCCACCACTGCGGGGGCGTTCGGGCCCCTTAATCAGCCCCAGCATTTT
V: TRBV7-9; J: TRBJ1-1; D: .; size: once; CDR3: CASTRGNTEAFF; DNA: TGTGCCAGCACCCGGGGGAACACTGAAGCTTTCTTT
V: TRBV5-4; J: TRBJ2-7; D: .; size: .; CDR3: CASSWTYGGVDEQYF; DNA: TGTGCCAGCAGCTGGACGTACGGGGGAGTGGACGAGCAGTACTTC
V: TRBV7-2; J: TRBJ2-1; D: TRBD1; size: .; CDR3: CASSEGAGTGLFF; DNA: TGTGCCAGCAGCGAGGGGGCCGGGACAGGGCTGTTCTTC
V: TRBV5-6; J: TRBJ2-5; D: .; size: .; CDR3: CASSLVGTQETQYF; DNA: TGTGCCAGCAGCTTGGTGGGCACTCAAGAGACCCAGTACTTC
V: TRBV12-3/TRBV12-4; J: TRBJ2-1; D: TRBD2; size: .; CDR3: CASSFTSANEQFF; DNA: TGTGCCAGCAGTTTCACTAGCGCCAATGAGCAGTTCTTC
V: TRBV11-2; J: TRBJ2-7; D: TRBD2; size: .; CDR3: CASSFLRAGGSYEQYF; DNA: TGTGCCAGCAGCTTCCTCCGAGCGGGGGGTTCCTACGAGCAGTACTTC
V: TRBV7-9; J: TRBJ1-2; D: .; size: .; CDR3: CASSLVVGDYGYTF; DNA: TGTGCCAGCAGCTTAGTCGTCGGGGACTATGGCTACACCTTC
V: TRBV7-6; J: TRBJ1-6; D: .; size: .; CDR3: CASSLAGRGGYNSPLHF; DNA: TGTGCCAGCAGCTTAGCGGGAAGGGGGGGATACAATTCACCCCTCCACTTT
V: TRBV5-6; J: TRBJ2-5; D: .; size: .; CDR3: CASSLGNLLGRQETQYF; DNA: TGTGCCAGCAGCTTGGGTAATCTATTGGGCAGACAAGAGACCCAGTACTTC